The rows below give T cell receptor beta chains drawn from one sample of a study of early T cells in non-severe SARS-CoV-2 infection. TCRdb called the 5' RACE reads again in MiXCR, with one record for every CDR3 protein. The sample has roughly 80,000 distinct CDR3 sequences; roughly a sixth are singletons. Sequenced material: whole blood. The receptors stem from an adult who was a healthcare worker with PCR-confirmed SARS-CoV-2 infection or an uninfected control (not recorded which). Each CDR3 is given with its conserved first and last residue. The D gene is left open where the match is weak. Where a row states a size, it is once, few, many or the class of an expanded clone; other rows omit it.

CDR3 protein	CDR3 DNA	V gene	J gene	clone size	D gene
CASSLVRGSSYNEQFF	TGTGCTAGCAGCTTAGTGAGGGGGAGCTCCTACAATGAGCAGTTCTTC	TRBV7-7	TRBJ2-1	-	-
CASSHWDTETQYF	TGTGCCAGCAGTCATTGGGACACGGAGACCCAGTACTTC	TRBV7-9	TRBJ2-5	few	-
CASSYSAGNSNQPQHF	TGTGCCAGCAGTTACTCCGCAGGGAACAGCAATCAGCCCCAGCATTTT	TRBV6-7	TRBJ1-5	-	-
CASSRQGRGNQPQHF	TGTGCCAGTAGTCGACAGGGTAGGGGCAATCAGCCCCAGCATTTT	TRBV19	TRBJ1-5	many	TRBD1
CASSFSVWGGYEQYF	TGTGCCAGCAGTTTTTCCGTATGGGGAGGCTACGAGCAGTACTTC	TRBV12-3/TRBV12-4	TRBJ2-7	many	-
CASSLEAASNHYEQYF	TGCGCCAGCAGCTTGGAGGCAGCCTCGAACCACTACGAGCAGTACTTC	TRBV5-1	TRBJ2-7	few	-
CASSPERGVYEQYF	TGTGCCAGCAGCCCTGAGCGGGGAGTATACGAGCAGTACTTC	TRBV11-1	TRBJ2-7	few	TRBD2
CASSPWGATEAFF	TGTGCCAGCAGCCCCTGGGGTGCCACTGAAGCTTTCTTT	TRBV5-4	TRBJ1-1	few	-
CANVRKQPQHF	TGTGCCAACGTAAGGAAACAGCCCCAGCATTTT	TRBV21-1	TRBJ1-5	-	-
CASSGTKNSPLHF	TGCGCCAGCAGTGGGACAAAAAATTCACCCCTCCACTTT	TRBV10-1	TRBJ1-6	few	-
CASGLARKSGNTIYF	TGTGCTAGTGGTTTGGCGAGGAAATCTGGAAACACCATATATTTT	TRBV12-5	TRBJ1-3	-	-
CASSTSGAKNIQYF	TGTGCCAGTAGTACTTCAGGAGCCAAAAACATTCAGTACTTC	TRBV19	TRBJ2-4	-	-
CASSVGPSTEAFF	TGTGCCAGCAGCGTAGGGCCCAGCACTGAAGCTTTCTTT	TRBV9	TRBJ1-1	few	-
CSARDASSSGETQYF	TGCAGTGCTAGAGATGCGTCGAGTTCCGGAGAGACCCAGTACTTC	TRBV20-1	TRBJ2-5	many	-
CVSTPHGRSNTEAFF	TGTGTCAGCACCCCCCATGGGCGGTCGAACACTGAAGCTTTCTTT	TRBV28	TRBJ1-1	-	-
CASSPGQGITDTQYF	TGCGCCAGCAGCCCGGGACAGGGAATCACAGATACGCAGTATTTT	TRBV5-1	TRBJ2-3	once	TRBD1
CASSPFLAGADTQYF	TGTGCCAGCAGCCCCTTCCTAGCGGGAGCGGATACGCAGTATTTT	TRBV5-4	TRBJ2-3	-	TRBD2
CASSLRAGSYEQYF	TGTGCCAGCAGTTTACGGGCAGGGTCCTACGAGCAGTACTTC	TRBV27	TRBJ2-7	-	-
CASGDSLIEKLFF	TGTGCTAGCGGAGACAGCCTTATTGAAAAACTGTTTTTT	TRBV25-1	TRBJ1-4	-	-
CASSVGGSTAETQYF	TGTGCCAGCAGCGTAGGGGGCAGTACGGCAGAGACCCAGTACTTC	TRBV9	TRBJ2-5	-	-
CASSPQGNSPLHF	TGTGCCAGCAGTCCGCAGGGGAATTCACCCCTCCACTTT	TRBV7-3	TRBJ1-6	few	-
CASSLGGDTEAFF	TGTGCCAGCAGTCTAGGCGGGGACACTGAAGCTTTCTTT	TRBV7-9	TRBJ1-1	many	-
CSRMGIYTEAFF	TGCAGTCGTATGGGGATCTACACTGAAGCTTTCTTT	TRBV20-1	TRBJ1-1	-	-
CASSRTGAITDTQYF	TGTGCCAGCAGTCGTACCGGGGCAATCACAGATACGCAGTATTTT	TRBV9	TRBJ2-3	-	-
CASSLRGLATGELFF	TGTGCCAGCAGCTTAAGGGGACTAGCAACCGGGGAGCTGTTTTTT	TRBV7-2	TRBJ2-2	few	TRBD2
CSVETDRVEQETQYF	TGCAGCGTTGAAACGGACAGGGTTGAACAAGAGACCCAGTACTTC	TRBV29-1	TRBJ2-5	-	TRBD1
CASSVLGTLYNEQFF	TGTGCCAGCAGCGTACTAGGTACGTTATACAATGAGCAGTTCTTC	TRBV9	TRBJ2-1	few	-
CASSLGTSGGLNEQFF	TGTGCCAGCAGCTTAGGGACTAGCGGGGGCCTCAATGAGCAGTTCTTC	TRBV11-2	TRBJ2-1	few	TRBD2
CASRPTSGGPSSGELFF	TGTGCCAGCAGACCTACTAGCGGGGGCCCCTCCAGCGGGGAGCTGTTTTTT	TRBV6-6	TRBJ2-2	-	TRBD2
CASSLPPSGRAEAKNIQYF	TGTGCCAGCAGCTTACCGCCCAGCGGGAGGGCCGAAGCCAAAAACATTCAGTACTTC	TRBV7-9	TRBJ2-4	few	TRBD2
CASRRQTTATNEKLFF	TGTGCCAGCAGGCGACAGACCACTGCAACTAATGAAAAACTGTTTTTT	TRBV12-3/TRBV12-4	TRBJ1-4	many	-
CSVVGIGEQFF	TGCAGTGTAGTAGGGATCGGTGAGCAGTTCTTC	TRBV20-1	TRBJ2-1	-	-
CSARDSGTGTYEQYF	TGCAGTGCTAGAGATTCCGGGACAGGGACCTACGAGCAGTACTTC	TRBV20-1	TRBJ2-7	-	TRBD1
CASPKERSGEVNYGYTF	TGTGCCAGCCCGAAAGAGCGGTCGGGGGAGGTAAACTATGGCTACACCTTC	TRBV6-2/TRBV6-3	TRBJ1-2	-	-
CASSEGVTEAFF	TGTGCCAGCAGTGAGGGGGTAACTGAAGCTTTCTTT	TRBV25-1	TRBJ1-1	few	-
CASSRGQTNTGELFF	TGTGCCAGCAGCCGGGGACAGACGAACACCGGGGAGCTGTTTTTT	TRBV5-6	TRBJ2-2	many	TRBD1
CASSPQTNYGYTF	TGTGCCAGCAGCCCCCAGACCAACTATGGCTACACCTTC	TRBV7-2	TRBJ1-2	many	-
CASSIRTGELFF	TGTGCCAGCAGTATTAGGACCGGGGAGCTGTTTTTT	TRBV6-2/TRBV6-3	TRBJ2-2	few	-